This T cell receptor (beta chain) comes out of a study of blood T cell repertoires in COVID-19. Looking at the study overall: PBMCs, B-cell-depleted T cells, or T cells were the source of the cDNA or gDNA that made up the material.

This clone was counted between two and nine times. J gave up 5 bases and V 7 bases, and 6 bases lay outside the gene matches. Germline V gene lookup returns CDR1 MNHNY and CDR2 SVGAGI (reference sequence). The CDR3 is 13 amino acids. The authors' processing: Estimates of nucleated cell counts were drawn from the amplification of reference gene primers. Libraries were prepared by immunoSEQ multiplex PCR; TCRdb keeps only in-frame clonotypes and omits some of them. Clonal size and the V and J genes are those of that table, whereas D and trimming came from the DNA. The data hold over 200,000 clones, with 88% observed a single time.

The origin of this receptor is a woman aged 60 to 75 with acute or convalescent COVID-19. The chain carries TRBV6-6 and TRBJ1-1, with TRBD1 identical over 8 bases. Input material: peripheral blood. The DNA of the CDR3 is TGTGCCAGCACCAGGACAGGGAGGACTGAAGCTTTCTTT. Amino acid sequence: CASTRTGRTEAFF.